The 23 T cell receptor beta chains below all came from one sample that was sequenced in a study of T-cell memory formation after mild COVID-19 (dated by TCRdb to the early 2020s). Library preparation used 5' RACE. The reads were generated on an Illumina NovaSeq 6000. TCRdb itself trimmed the public reads at Q25 with fastp, ran MiXCR and retained productive beta chains. Every CDR3 protein is listed once, alongside the most common genes and DNA of its rows. The sample table contains under 700,000 distinct CDR3 sequences; only one count was recorded for approximately 20% of them. The ten largest clones take up under 15% of the sample. Sequenced input: PBMCs or a T cell subset sorted from them (not recorded which). The receptors stem from an adult woman who had mild COVID-19 (a few samples of this study predate the infection). The sample titles of this study are shuffled in the database, so cell type and time point are left out; the donor was told from shared clones.

The V gene is TRBV14, the J gene TRBJ2-7; a possible D gene is TRBD2 (6 bases). The CDR3 sequence is 15 residues long. Germline CDR1 reads SGHDN; CDR2 reads FVKESK. V was cut by 2 bases and J by 4 bases, with 15 bases left in between. The CDR3 nucleotides are TGTGCCAGCAGCCAACGGGGGAACAGTAGGTACGAGCAGTACTTC. Translation: CASSQRGNSRYEQYF.

This clonotype occurred many times. This sequence joins TRBV7-8 and TRBJ2-3; D is unresolved. V lost 3 bases to trimming and J lost 2 bases, with 12 bases between them. Germline V gene data show CDR1 as SGHVS and CDR2 as FQNEAQ. The CDR3 sequence is 15 residues long. The DNA for the CDR3 is TGTGCCAGCAGCTTCGTGCACAGATCCACAGATACGCAGTATTTT. Translation: CASSFVHRSTDTQYF.

As regards this clonotype: At one boundary the junction diverges from the germline segment, which might be a read error. This chain connects TRBV6-6 to TRBJ1-2, with D perhaps matching TRBD1 (6 bases). The CDR3 totals 11 residues. Germline assignment: CDR1 MNHNY and CDR2 SVGAGI (reference sequence). CDR3 nucleotide sequence: TGTGCCAGCAGTGACTGGACAGCCTCCCACTTC. It codes for CASSDWTASHF.

The V call is TRBV19, the J call TRBJ2-1; a weak D match, TRBD2 (6 bases). CDR1 and CDR2 (germline): LNHDA, SQIVND (reference sequence). The CDR3 covers 15 residues. Between the trimmed V and J ends, which lost 3 bases and 0 bases, there was a span of 9 bases. CDR3 amino acids: CASSIRGSSYNEQFF. For the CDR3, the DNA is TGTGCCAGTAGTATTCGGGGGAGCTCCTACAATGAGCAGTTCTTC.

The chain employs TRBV29-1 and TRBJ2-1, with 8 bases fitting TRBD2. J was trimmed by 7 bases and V by 5 bases; bases with no gene match: 10. The CDR3 consists of 14 residues. In germline, CDR1 is SQVTM, CDR2 ANQGSEA. The CDR3 region has the DNA TGCAGCGTTTACGGGGGGGGGCCTCGAAATGAGCAGTTCTTC. It codes for CSVYGGGPRNEQFF.

The CDR3 loop reads CASRKEGTHEQYF. CDR3 nucleotides: TGCGCCAGCAGGAAGGAGGGTACCCACGAGCAGTACTTC. V gene TRBV5-1 combines with J gene TRBJ2-7, with D possibly TRBD2 on 6 matching bases. The CDR3 is 13 residues long. Germline CDR1 reads SGHRS; CDR2 reads YFSETQ. V was trimmed by 5 bases and J by 5 bases, leaving 14 bases between them.

This clonotype has only a few counts. The chain carries TRBV15 and TRBJ1-2, with TRBD1 matching 8 bases. The CDR3 runs to 12 residues. J lost 9 bases, V lost 7 bases, and 7 bases had no gene match. Germline-derived CDR1 and CDR2 are LNHNV and YYDKDF (reference sequence). CDR3 coding DNA: TGTGCCACCAATGACAGGGGTGGAAGCTACACCTTC. Translating gives CATNDRGGSYTF. Supplemented by reference TRBV15 and TRBJ1-2, the full variable domain reads DAMVIQNPRYQVTQFGKPVTLSCSQTLNHNVMYWYQQKSSQAPKLLFHYYDKDFNNEADTPDNFQSRRPNTSFCFLDIRSPGLGDTAMYLCATNDRGGSYTFGSGTRLTVV.

The chain has TRBV4-1 and TRBJ2-3, with a tentative D call TRBD2 (6 bases). Looked up from germline, CDR1 is MGHRA and CDR2 is YSYEKL. V gave up 0 bases and J gave up 0 bases, with 31 bases separating them. The CDR3 extends over 23 amino acids. The DNA for the CDR3 is TGCGCCAGCAGCCAAGAAAATGGGCCCGGCGGGGCCCGAATTTTCTCTAGCACAGATACGCAGTATTTT. This codes for CASSQENGPGGARIFSSTDTQYF.

This clonotype appeared a few times. The chain carries TRBV6-6 and TRBJ2-3, with D unresolved. The CDR3 covers 17 residues. Germline V gene lookup returns CDR1 MNHNY and CDR2 SVGAGI (reference sequence). Trimming left V 0 bases short and J 1 base short, with 14 bases between. The CDR3 DNA sequence: TGTGCCAGCAGTTACTCGAGTACCGGCTTCGGCACAGATACGCAGTATTTT. Its protein is CASSYSSTGFGTDTQYF.

This clonotype was observed at least ten times. The chain employs TRBV6-5 and TRBJ2-5; 10 nucleotides line up with TRBD1. The germline gives CDR1 MNHEY, CDR2 SVGAGI. The CDR3 loop spans 15 amino acids. J gave up 5 bases and V 0 bases, and 3 bases lay outside the gene matches. The CDR3 region has the DNA TGTGCCAGCAGTTACTCGAGGACAGGGGGGGAGACCCAGTACTTC. It yields the protein CASSYSRTGGETQYF.

This clonotype is a singleton in its sample. This chain uses TRBV6-2 or TRBV6-3 with TRBJ1-3, with D hard to call. The CDR3 spans 16 residues. From germline, CDR1 is MNHEY and CDR2 SVGEGT. Trimming shortened V by 2 bases and J by 0 bases, and 11 bases separated the two germline ends. The chain's CDR3 is CASSYGFAASGNTIYF. The CDR3 region has the DNA TGTGCCAGCAGTTACGGATTCGCAGCCTCTGGAAACACCATATATTTT.

A few counts support this clonotype. This chain uses TRBV15 with TRBJ2-7, with TRBD1 matching 8 bases. The CDR3 sequence is 15 residues long. With V trimmed by 1 base and J by 2 bases, 4 bases remained unmatched. Germline V lookup: CDR1 LNHNV, CDR2 YYDKDF (reference sequence). DNA for the CDR3: TGTGCCACCAGCAGAGCAGGGACAGGCACCTACGAGCAGTACTTC. Translation gives CATSRAGTGTYEQYF. The variable domain in full, with the rest retrieved from reference TRBV15 and TRBJ2-7, is DAMVIQNPRYQVTQFGKPVTLSCSQTLNHNVMYWYQQKSSQAPKLLFHYYDKDFNNEADTPDNFQSRRPNTSFCFLDIRSPGLGDTAMYLCATSRAGTGTYEQYFGPGTRLTVT.

V and J are TRBV20-1 and TRBJ2-2; D possibly corresponds to TRBD1 (5 bases). CDR1 DFQATT and CDR2 SNEGSKA come from the germline V gene (reference sequence). This CDR3 contains 14 residues. Trimming removed 1 base from V and 5 bases from J, with 11 bases in between. The CDR3 here is CSARGWGETGELFF. The CDR3, as DNA: TGCAGTGCTAGAGGATGGGGCGAAACCGGGGAGCTGTTTTTT.

The CDR3 is CASSYDRGLNIQYF. CDR3 sequence (DNA): TGTGCCAGCAGTTACGACAGGGGGTTAAACATTCAGTACTTC. The chain links TRBV6-2 or TRBV6-3 to TRBJ2-4; 9 bases match TRBD1. Per germline, CDR1 MNHEY and CDR2 SVGEGT. Trimming cost V 2 bases and J 6 bases; bases outside gene matches: 2. CDR3 length equals 14 residues.

The chain employs TRBV9 and TRBJ2-4; D might be TRBD2 (6 bases). In germline, CDR1 is SGDLS, CDR2 YYNGEE. The V end lost 4 bases, the J end lost 9 bases, and 14 bases lay between the germline ends. This CDR3 is built from 13 residues. In nucleotides, the CDR3 is TGTGCCAGCAGCCCCCGCGTGGGACTCATTCAGTACTTC. It yields the protein CASSPRVGLIQYF.

This chain links TRBV18 with TRBJ2-1; 12 bases agree with TRBD2. J gave up 7 bases and V 1 base, and 5 bases lay outside the gene matches. The length of the CDR3 is 16 residues. The germline gives CDR1 KGHSH, CDR2 LQKENI. The CDR3 region has the DNA TGTGCCAGCTCACCACGACTAGCGGGAGTATGGAATGAGCAGTTCTTC. Protein sequence: CASSPRLAGVWNEQFF. Supplemented by reference TRBV18 and TRBJ2-1, the full variable domain reads NAGVMQNPRHLVRRRGQEARLRCSPMKGHSHVYWYRQLPEEGLKFMVYLQKENIIDESGMPKERFSAEFPKEGPSILRIQQVVRGDSAAYFCASSPRLAGVWNEQFFGPGTRLTVL.

The rearrangement links TRBV5-1 to TRBJ1-1; perhaps TRBD1 as D (6 bases). This CDR3 comprises 13 residues. Trimming left V 4 bases short and J 11 bases short, with 18 bases between. Germline V lookup: CDR1 SGHRS, CDR2 YFSETQ. CDR3 protein: CASSPLGGQRAFF. The CDR3 coding sequence is TGCGCCAGCAGCCCGTTGGGGGGGCAACGGGCTTTCTTT.

The rearrangement uses TRBV7-2 and TRBJ2-7; no clear D gene. From germline, CDR1 is SGHTA and CDR2 FQGNSA. V was clipped by 1 base and J by 1 base, with 5 bases between them. CDR3 length: 13 residues. Here the CDR3 reads CASSLDWSYEQYF. The CDR3 coding sequence is TGTGCCAGCAGCTTAGACTGGTCCTACGAGCAGTACTTC.

This clonotype was seen only a few times. The V gene is TRBV4-1, the J gene TRBJ2-5; D call uncertain. CDR1 is MGHRA and CDR2 is YSYEKL in the germline V gene. The CDR3 sequence is 14 residues long. Trimming pared 3 bases from V and 4 bases from J, leaving 12 bases between. In DNA form, the CDR3 reads TGCGCCAGCAGCCACCCGCAGATAGGAGAGACCCAGTACTTC. Translation: CASSHPQIGETQYF.

The V and J genes are TRBV5-4 and TRBJ2-7, with 9 bases identical to TRBD2. V shed 2 bases, J shed 3 bases, and the junction held 3 bases outside the gene matches. Germline CDR1 reads SGHNT; CDR2 reads YYREEE (reference sequence). The CDR3 is 14 amino acids. CDR3 loop: CASSFGTSNYEQYF. The CDR3 DNA is TGTGCCAGCAGCTTCGGGACTAGCAACTACGAGCAGTACTTC.

This clonotype turned up a few times. CDR3 sequence reads: CASSDVGTQYF. The CDR3 nucleotides read TGTGCCAGCAGCGACGTAGGGACCCAGTACTTC. The chain combines TRBV7-2 with TRBJ2-5; D not certain. This CDR3 spans 11 amino acids. Germline CDR1 SGHTA, CDR2 FQGNSA. V was clipped by 5 bases and J by 7 bases, with 8 bases between them.

This clonotype was found a few times. The chain carries TRBV20-1 and TRBJ2-3, with D tentatively TRBD1 (5 bases). The CDR3 has 13 residues. The germline V gene has CDR1 DFQATT and CDR2 SNEGSKA (reference sequence). The V end was cut by 3 bases, the J end by 4 bases, with 11 bases between. CDR3 sequence reads: CSASRGRADTQYF. CDR3 nucleotide sequence: TGCAGTGCTAGTAGGGGAAGGGCAGATACGCAGTATTTT.

This clonotype turned up a few times. The chain has TRBV7-8 and TRBJ2-3; D not certain. V shed 1 base and J shed 2 bases, with 10 bases lying between them. The CDR3 loop spans 15 amino acids. The germline CDR1 and CDR2 sequences are SGHVS and FQNEAQ. CDR3: CASSLDRQDTDTQYF. In DNA, the CDR3 is TGTGCCAGCAGCTTAGACCGACAAGACACAGATACGCAGTATTTT.